Each of the 9 T cell receptor beta chains below was sequenced from the same sample in a study of PD-L1 blockade in urothelial cancer. Profiled with immunoSEQ multiplex PCR; TCRdb holds only in-frame clones, not every one. The table has 70,000 to 95,000 clones, 80% to 85% seen once. Time point: pretreatment peripheral blood. The sequences come from PBMCs, collected around atezolizumab (anti-PD-L1) treatment. The receptors come from a man between 60 and 70 years old with urothelial cancer.

The genes are TRBV11-2 and TRBJ2-4; 7 nucleotides match TRBD1. The CDR3 runs 14 residues. V lost 3 bases, J lost 6 bases, and 5 bases stayed unmatched. Germline CDR1 reads SGHAT; CDR2 reads FQNNGV. The CDR3 protein is CASSFGTDLNIQYF. The DNA of the CDR3 is TGTGCCAGCAGCTTTGGGACAGATCTAAACATTCAGTACTTC.

The CDR3 region has the DNA TGTGCCAGCAGCCAAATAGCGGGAGGGCCCGCAGATACGCAGTATTTT. It yields the protein CASSQIAGGPADTQYF. The chain carries TRBV5-6 and TRBJ2-3; 11 positions agree with TRBD2. From germline, CDR1 is SGHDT and CDR2 YYEEEE. The CDR3 runs to 16 residues. The J segment lost 4 bases and the V segment lost 4 bases, leaving 8 bases of the junction unmatched.

This clone was observed a single time. The CDR3: CAISTPGQFESGYTF. The CDR3 DNA sequence: TGTGCCATCAGTACCCCGGGACAGTTTGAGAGTGGCTACACCTTC. The chain combines TRBV10-3 with TRBJ1-2, with TRBD1 matching over 7 bases. Germline assignment: CDR1 ENHRY and CDR2 SYGVKD. J was trimmed by 7 bases and V by 5 bases; bases with no gene match: 13. The CDR3 has 15 amino acids.

This clone was found once. The CDR3 is CSSRLGDYNEQFF. For the CDR3, the DNA is TGCAGCTCCAGGCTAGGGGATTACAATGAGCAGTTCTTC. The chain couples TRBV29-1 to TRBJ2-1, with a possible D match to TRBD1 (5 bases). Germline V CDR1 and CDR2: SQVTM, ANQGSEA. V dropped 8 bases and J dropped 4 bases, with 15 bases sitting between them. This CDR3 region has 13 residues.

The chain joins TRBV11-3 to TRBJ2-5; 11 bases agree with TRBD1. The CDR3 covers 17 residues. Trimming cost V 4 bases and J 5 bases; bases outside gene matches: 12. Germline CDR1 and CDR2: SGHNT and YENEEA. The CDR3 region is CASSSRRGTGGRETQYF. CDR3 in DNA: TGTGCCAGCAGCTCCCGCCGAGGGACAGGGGGTCGGGAGACCCAGTACTTC.

This sequence joins TRBV6-5 and TRBJ2-6; the match to TRBD1 covers 7 bases. The CDR3 has 16 amino acids. Trimming at V came to 0 bases and at J to 2 bases, leaving 1 base not matched to a gene. The germline CDR1 and CDR2 sequences are MNHEY and SVGAGI. The CDR3 DNA sequence: TGTGCCAGCAGTTACTCGAGGGGGCCTGGGGCCAACGTCCTGACTTTC. Its translation: CASSYSRGPGANVLTF.

The chain combines TRBV5-1 with TRBJ2-3; possible D gene TRBD2, 6 bases. This CDR3 has 16 amino acids. Germline V gene data show CDR1 as SGHRS and CDR2 as YFSETQ. The V end was cut by 0 bases, the J end by 4 bases, with 15 bases between. The DNA of the CDR3 is TGCGCCAGCAGCTTGGCCGGGGGACCCCCTGCAGATACGCAGTATTTT. It specifies CASSLAGGPPADTQYF.

V and J are TRBV14 and TRBJ1-1; a weak D match, TRBD1 (6 bases). The CDR3 totals 12 residues. Trimming pared 7 bases from V and 6 bases from J, leaving 12 bases between. Germline-derived CDR1 and CDR2 are SGHDN and FVKESK. The CDR3, as DNA: TGTGCCAGCACCCCAGGGGTCTCTGAAGCTTTCTTT. It translates to CASTPGVSEAFF.

V is TRBV30 and J is TRBJ1-1; no reliable D call. CDR1 and CDR2 from the germline V gene are GTSNPN and SVGIG (reference sequence). V was clipped by 0 bases and J by 3 bases, with 14 bases between them. This CDR3 has 15 residues. The CDR3 is CAWSVVVPGDTEAFF. The CDR3 DNA is TGTGCCTGGAGTGTAGTGGTGCCCGGGGACACTGAAGCTTTCTTT.